This T cell receptor (beta chain) is drawn from a study of PD-1 blockade in classical Hodgkin lymphoma. This CDR3 has 14 amino acids. With 5 bases clipped from V and 3 bases from J, the junction kept 4 bases outside the gene matches. Germline V gene data show CDR1 as SGHTA and CDR2 as FQGTGA. Clones were read by immunoSEQ multiplex PCR, and TCRdb kept only the in-frame ones, dropping some. The sample includes about 98,000 clones, just under 95% of them seen just once. Following autologous stem cell transplantation, relapse occurred in every patient, and exposure to brentuximab vedotin varied. In the case of this clone: As yet, its antigen is unknown.

General observations from the study: Individuals who commenced nivolumab within less than 1 year of ASCT were excluded. CD4+ TCR diversity climbed significantly by C4D1, unlike CD8+ TCR diversity.

The material was peripheral blood mononuclear cells (PBMCs), obtained at baseline. This sequence was found in a human donor with classical Hodgkin lymphoma. The genes are TRBV7-3 and TRBJ2-7; 10 bases agree with TRBD1. CDR3 in amino acids: CASSRDRGSYEQYF. As DNA, the CDR3 is TGTGCCAGCAGCCGGGACAGGGGCAGCTACGAGCAGTACTTC.